The 30 T cell receptor beta chains below were found in one sample sequenced in a study of blood T cell repertoires in COVID-19. The table came from immunoSEQ multiplex PCR; TCRdb's copy has only in-frame clones and leaves some out. The profile shows some 14,000 clones, less than 90% of them singletons. Sequencing input: peripheral blood. The receptors stem from a human donor in a cohort sampled during active COVID-19.

This sequence joins TRBV7-2 and TRBJ2-7, with 8 bases fitting TRBD1. CDR1 and CDR2 from the germline V gene are SGHTA and FQGNSA. Trimming took 1 base from V and 5 from J; bases not matched to a gene: 7. The CDR3 has 15 amino acids. CDR3 nucleotide sequence: TGTGCCAGCAGCTTAGAAGGCAGGGGGCGCCACGAGCAGTACTTC. Its protein is CASSLEGRGRHEQYF.

This clone appeared once. The chain recombines TRBV7-8 with TRBJ2-5, with D unclear. Looked up from germline, CDR1 is SGHVS and CDR2 is FQNEAQ. The CDR3 has 15 amino acids. Trimming cost V 5 bases and J 2 bases, with 15 bases left between them. For the CDR3, the DNA is TGTGCCAGCAGCCGAATACTCCCCAAACAAGAGACCCAGTACTTC. Residues: CASSRILPKQETQYF. The whole variable domain, remainder taken from reference TRBV7-8 and TRBJ2-5, is GAGVSQSPRYKVAKRGQDVALRCDPISGHVSLFWYQQALGQGPEFLTYFQNEAQLDKSGLPSDRFFAERPEGSVSTLKIQRTQQEDSAVYLCASSRILPKQETQYFGPGTRLLVL.

The chain links TRBV10-3 to TRBJ1-5; D unresolved. Deletions cut 7 bases from V and 4 bases from J, with 14 bases between. This CDR3 contains 14 residues. Germline CDR1 and CDR2: ENHRY and SYGVKD. In DNA, the CDR3 is TGTGCCATCAAGGGCGGGAGAGAGAATCAGCCCCAGCATTTT. Translating gives CAIKGGRENQPQHF.

CDR3 in DNA: TGTGCCAGTAGTAAACAGGGAGGGGGGACTGAAGCTTTCTTT. This codes for CASSKQGGGTEAFF. This sequence joins TRBV19 and TRBJ1-1; maybe TRBD1 (6 bases). Trimming cost V 4 bases and J 5 bases, with 14 bases left between them. Germline V lookup: CDR1 LNHDA, CDR2 SQIVND (reference sequence). The CDR3 totals 14 residues.

CDR3 loop: CASSPTGQGISTDTQYF. For the CDR3, the DNA is TGTGCCAGCTCGCCTACCGGACAGGGGATAAGCACAGATACGCAGTATTTT. The rearrangement joins TRBV18 to TRBJ2-3; 9 bases line up with TRBD1. CDR1 and CDR2 (germline): KGHSH, LQKENI. The CDR3 is made up of 17 amino acids. Unmatched junction bases numbered 10, after V lost 6 bases and J lost 0 bases.

This clone ranks as medium-sized. The chain uses TRBV19 and TRBJ2-1; 8 bases are a match to TRBD1. Per the germline V gene, CDR1 is LNHDA and CDR2 is SQIVND (reference sequence). The CDR3 sequence is 14 residues long. Trimming cost V 5 bases and J 9 bases; bases outside gene matches: 9. Here the CDR3 reads CASSVGTGYGEQFF. The CDR3 DNA is TGTGCCAGTAGTGTCGGGACAGGCTATGGTGAGCAGTTCTTC.

The rearrangement links TRBV15 to TRBJ2-5; D is possibly TRBD1 (6 bases). The V and J ends lost 0 bases and 5 bases respectively, with 19 bases between them. Looked up from germline, CDR1 is LNHNV and CDR2 is YYDKDF (reference sequence). This CDR3 comprises 17 residues. The CDR3 DNA reads as TGTGCCACCAGCAGAGATGGAGCAGGGGAAGTGGTTGAGACCCAGTACTTC. This sequence encodes CATSRDGAGEVVETQYF.

The chain couples TRBV2 to TRBJ2-5; D possibly corresponds to TRBD1 (7 bases). This CDR3 is 16 amino acids long. Germline CDR1 and CDR2: SNHLY and FYNNEI. Trimming cost V 1 base and J 6 bases, with 18 bases left between them. The CDR3 coding sequence is TGTGCCAGCAGTGAAGGGGAGGACAGGCCCTGGAAGACCCAGTACTTC. It is translated as CASSEGEDRPWKTQYF.

The rearrangement joins TRBV10-3 to TRBJ1-2, with D perhaps matching TRBD1 (6 bases). V lost 4 bases to trimming and J lost 5 bases, with 14 bases between them. This CDR3 is built from 14 residues. The germline V gene encodes CDR1 ENHRY and CDR2 SYGVKD. The chain's CDR3 is CAISARQDTYGYTF. CDR3 coding DNA: TGTGCCATCAGTGCACGACAGGACACATATGGCTACACCTTC.

The chain employs TRBV2 and TRBJ2-7; D call uncertain. V lost 5 bases to trimming and J lost 5 bases, with 10 bases between them. Germline V gene lookup returns CDR1 SNHLY and CDR2 FYNNEI. The CDR3 spans 12 residues. The CDR3, as DNA: TGTGCCAGCAGTTTCTCTATCCACGAGCAGTACTTC. Its translation: CASSFSIHEQYF.

The gene calls are TRBV11-3 and TRBJ2-7; 8 positions match TRBD1. The CDR3 sequence is 16 residues long. CDR1 is SGHNT, CDR2 YENEEA, per germline. J was trimmed by 1 base and V by 1 base; bases with no gene match: 6. Here the CDR3 reads CASSLAGTGGSYEQYF. In nucleotides, the CDR3 is TGTGCCAGCAGCTTAGCCGGGACAGGAGGGTCCTACGAGCAGTACTTC. Full variable domain (rest looked up from reference TRBV11-3 and TRBJ2-7): EAGVVQSPRYKIIEKKQPVAFWCNPISGHNTLYWYLQNLGQGPELLIRYENEEAVDDSQLPKDRFSAERLKGVDSTLKIQPAELGDSAVYLCASSLAGTGGSYEQYFGPGTRLTVT.

The chain links TRBV24-1 to TRBJ2-5, with D possibly being TRBD2 (6 bases). Germline lookup yields CDR1 KGHDR and CDR2 SFDVKD. Trimming took off 5 bases at V and 0 bases at J, with 6 bases between the two ends. This CDR3 has 13 residues. The CDR3 bases are TGTGCCACCAGTGCGGGAGACCAAGAGACCCAGTACTTC. This translates into CATSAGDQETQYF.

This clone has only one observation. This rearrangement joins TRBV20-1 to TRBJ2-7; 7 nucleotides line up with TRBD1. This CDR3 is built from 13 residues. Germline V gene data show CDR1 as DFQATT and CDR2 as SNEGSKA (reference sequence). The V and J ends lost 3 bases and 5 bases, in that order; junction bases with no gene match: 7. DNA for the CDR3: TGCAGTGCTAGTAGACAGGGTCGACACGAGCAGTACTTC. This codes for CSASRQGRHEQYF.

The gene calls are TRBV11-2 and TRBJ2-7; D call uncertain. V dropped 6 bases and J dropped 1 base, with 16 bases sitting between them. Germline loops: CDR1 SGHAT, CDR2 FQNNGV. This CDR3 region has 15 residues. CDR3 protein: CASRFSGTASYEQYF. The CDR3 DNA reads as TGTGCCAGCAGATTCTCCGGCACAGCATCCTACGAGCAGTACTTC.

The rearrangement joins TRBV7-8 to TRBJ1-1; TRBD1 is a possible D gene (6 bases). The germline V gene has CDR1 SGHVS and CDR2 FQNEAQ. V was pared by 5 bases and J by 4 bases, with 14 bases between. The CDR3 loop spans 14 amino acids. This CDR3 reads CASSLGGGGTEAFF. The CDR3 nucleotides are TGTGCCAGCAGCCTAGGGGGGGGTGGCACTGAAGCTTTCTTT.

The gene calls are TRBV20-1 and TRBJ1-4; no definite D call. The V end lost 3 bases, the J end lost 1 base, and 6 bases lay between the germline ends. The CDR3 loop spans 13 amino acids. Germline CDR1 is DFQATT and CDR2 is SNEGSKA (reference sequence). The CDR3 reads CSASSLTNEKLFF. For the CDR3, the DNA is TGCAGTGCTAGTTCTCTAACTAATGAAAAACTGTTTTTT.

V is TRBV19 and J is TRBJ1-1; a weak D match, TRBD1 (5 bases). CDR3 length equals 14 residues. The ends were cut back, 6 bases at V and 0 bases at J, with 11 bases in the middle. Germline lookup yields CDR1 LNHDA and CDR2 SQIVND (reference sequence). The CDR3 loop is CASSHQGLNTEAFF. Here the CDR3 DNA reads TGTGCCAGTAGCCACCAGGGCCTGAACACTGAAGCTTTCTTT.

This chain's CDR3 is CASSLVIGNTIYF. DNA for the CDR3: TGTGCCAGCAGCTTAGTTATTGGAAACACCATATATTTT. The genes are TRBV7-8 and TRBJ1-3; D gene unclear. The CDR3 is 13 amino acids. Trimming removed 1 base at V and 3 bases at J, with 4 bases between. Germline V CDR1 and CDR2: SGHVS, FQNEAQ. Supplemented by reference TRBV7-8 and TRBJ1-3, the full variable domain reads GAGVSQSPRYKVAKRGQDVALRCDPISGHVSLFWYQQALGQGPEFLTYFQNEAQLDKSGLPSDRFFAERPEGSVSTLKIQRTQQEDSAVYLCASSLVIGNTIYFGEGSWLTVV.

The chain carries TRBV5-6 and TRBJ1-1, with a possible D match to TRBD1 (5 bases). Germline V gives CDR1 SGHDT, CDR2 YYEEEE. CDR3 size: 16 residues. Trimming cost V 0 bases and J 0 bases, with 12 bases left between them. The CDR3, as DNA: TGTGCCAGCAGCTTGGGGCAGGGACTCATGAACACTGAAGCTTTCTTT. Its protein is CASSLGQGLMNTEAFF.

This chain uses TRBV11-2 with TRBJ2-2, with 8 bases lining up with TRBD2. This CDR3 spans 14 amino acids. Trimming cost V 6 bases and J 7 bases; bases outside gene matches: 7. From germline, CDR1 is SGHAT and CDR2 FQNNGV. In DNA form, the CDR3 reads TGTGCCAGCAGTGGTGGACTAGCAGTCGGGGAGCTGTTTTTT. It codes for CASSGGLAVGELFF.

The chain uses TRBV9 and TRBJ1-2, with 10 bases matching TRBD1. The V segment lost 4 bases and the J segment 6 bases; nucleotides outside the gene matches: 3. This CDR3 spans 13 amino acids. Germline CDR1 and CDR2: SGDLS and YYNGEE. CDR3 loop: CASSPGQGDGYTF. In DNA, the CDR3 is TGTGCCAGCAGCCCTGGACAGGGGGATGGCTACACCTTC.

The J gene is TRBJ2-1, the V gene TRBV19; 7 bases map to TRBD2. CDR1 is LNHDA and CDR2 is SQIVND in the germline V gene (reference sequence). The J segment lost 5 bases and the V segment lost 6 bases, leaving 10 bases of the junction unmatched. There are 15 residues in the CDR3. CDR3 amino acids: CASSGTGTTHNEQFF. The CDR3 bases are TGTGCCAGTAGCGGAACCGGGACTACCCACAATGAGCAGTTCTTC.

J is TRBJ1-4 and V is TRBV7-8, with D possibly being TRBD1 (6 bases). The germline V gene encodes CDR1 SGHVS and CDR2 FQNEAQ. The CDR3 runs 15 residues. Trimming left V 1 base short and J 10 bases short, with 16 bases between. CDR3 loop: CASSLEVWGGPKLFF. The CDR3 nucleotides read TGTGCCAGCAGCTTAGAGGTTTGGGGGGGCCCAAAACTGTTTTTT.

This clone was counted a single time. The V and J genes are TRBV7-9 and TRBJ1-4; D is uncertain. Per germline, CDR1 SEHNR and CDR2 FQNEAQ (reference sequence). The CDR3 loop spans 13 amino acids. V was pared by 4 bases and J by 8 bases, with 11 bases between. The CDR3 DNA is TGTGCCAGCAGCTCCGTTGGGCAGGAAAAACTGTTTTTT. The encoded protein is CASSSVGQEKLFF. The whole variable domain, remainder taken from reference TRBV7-9 and TRBJ1-4, is DTGVSQNPRHKITKRGQNVTFRCDPISEHNRLYWYRQTLGQGPEFLTYFQNEAQLEKSRLLSDRFSAERPKGSFSTLEIQRTEQGDSAMYLCASSSVGQEKLFFGSGTQLSVL.

This chain joins TRBV6-4 and TRBJ2-5; 7 bases match TRBD2. Germline V CDR1 and CDR2: MRHNA, SNTAGT. The CDR3 is made up of 13 amino acids. V shed 3 bases, J shed 9 bases, and the junction held 7 bases outside the gene matches. CDR3 nucleotide sequence: TGTGCCAGCAGTGAGAGGACTAGTTCGGCCCAGTACTTC. The encoded protein is CASSERTSSAQYF.

This CDR3 reads CASSFSGGNTEAFF. In DNA form, the CDR3 reads TGTGCCAGCAGTTTTTCGGGGGGAAACACTGAAGCTTTCTTT. The V and J genes are TRBV28 and TRBJ1-1; possible D gene TRBD1, 5 bases. Trimming took off 3 bases at V and 2 bases at J, with 10 bases between the two ends. The V gene's germline CDR1 is MDHEN and CDR2 SYDVKM. The CDR3 consists of 14 residues.

This sequence joins TRBV18 and TRBJ1-1; D uncertain. Per germline, CDR1 KGHSH and CDR2 LQKENI. The CDR3 covers 14 residues. Trimming pared 3 bases from V and 3 bases from J, leaving 11 bases between. The CDR3 DNA follows: TGTGCCAGCTCACCCTCGGCGAGGGACACTGAAGCTTTCTTT. Translation gives CASSPSARDTEAFF.

The chain joins TRBV5-1 to TRBJ2-1; D not certain. V shed 3 bases and J shed 5 bases, with 15 bases lying between them. The CDR3 is 15 amino acids. Germline V gene data show CDR1 as SGHRS and CDR2 as YFSETQ. The DNA of the CDR3 is TGCGCCAGCAGCTGGGTGGTGGGCCTCAACAATGAGCAGTTCTTC. It is translated as CASSWVVGLNNEQFF.

This chain uses TRBV12-3 or TRBV12-4 with TRBJ1-6, with 7 bases aligning to TRBD1. Trimming cost V 6 bases and J 13 bases; bases outside gene matches: 6. This CDR3 has 12 residues. As DNA, the CDR3 is TGTGCCAGCAGAGATACAGGGGAGCCCCTCCACTTT. As protein: CASRDTGEPLHF.

This clone was detected only a few times. This chain connects TRBV7-6 to TRBJ2-5; D gene unclear. The germline gives CDR1 SGHVS, CDR2 FNYEAQ. V was pared by 7 bases and J by 1 base, with 13 bases between. The CDR3 has 14 amino acids. The CDR3 sequence is CASKYSLAQETQYF. Written as DNA, the CDR3 is TGTGCCAGCAAATATAGCTTGGCCCAAGAGACCCAGTACTTC. The variable domain in full, with the rest retrieved from reference TRBV7-6 and TRBJ2-5, is GAGVSQSPRYKVTKRGQDVALRCDPISGHVSLYWYRQALGQGPEFLTYFNYEAQQDKSGLPNDRFSAERPEGSISTLTIQRTEQRDSAMYRCASKYSLAQETQYFGPGTRLLVL.